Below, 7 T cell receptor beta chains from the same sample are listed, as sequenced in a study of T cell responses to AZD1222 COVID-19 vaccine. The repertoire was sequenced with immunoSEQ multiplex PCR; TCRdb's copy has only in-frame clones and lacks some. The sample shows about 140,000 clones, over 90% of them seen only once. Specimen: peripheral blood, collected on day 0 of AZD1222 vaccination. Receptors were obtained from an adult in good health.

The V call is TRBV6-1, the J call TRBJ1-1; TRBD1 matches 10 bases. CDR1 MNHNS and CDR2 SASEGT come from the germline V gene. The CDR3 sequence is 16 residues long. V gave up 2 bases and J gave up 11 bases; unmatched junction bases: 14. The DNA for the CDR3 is TGTGCCAGCAGTGAAAACTCCGGGACAGGGGCCCGAGGGGCTTTCTTT. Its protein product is CASSENSGTGARGAFF.

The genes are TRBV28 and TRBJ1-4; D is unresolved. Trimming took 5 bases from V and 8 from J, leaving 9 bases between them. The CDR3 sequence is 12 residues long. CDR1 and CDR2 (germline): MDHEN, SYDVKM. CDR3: CASSLRAEKLFF. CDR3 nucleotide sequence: TGTGCCAGCAGTCTAAGGGCCGAAAAACTGTTTTTT.

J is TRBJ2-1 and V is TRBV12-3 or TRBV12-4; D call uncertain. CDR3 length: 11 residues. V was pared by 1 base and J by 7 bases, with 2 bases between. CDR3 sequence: CASSLGNEQFF. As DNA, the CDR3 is TGTGCCAGCAGTTTAGGTAATGAGCAGTTCTTC.

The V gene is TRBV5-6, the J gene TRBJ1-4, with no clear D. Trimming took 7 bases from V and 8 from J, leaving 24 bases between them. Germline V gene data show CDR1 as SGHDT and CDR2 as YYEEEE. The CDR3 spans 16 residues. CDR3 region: CASSPAGEGGKEKLFF. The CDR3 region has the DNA TGTGCCAGCTCACCAGCAGGTGAGGGAGGAAAGGAAAAACTGTTTTTT.

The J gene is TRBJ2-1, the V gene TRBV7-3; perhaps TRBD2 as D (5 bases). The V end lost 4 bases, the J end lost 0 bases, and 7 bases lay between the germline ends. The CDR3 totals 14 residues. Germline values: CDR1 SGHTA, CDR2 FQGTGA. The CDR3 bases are TGTGCCAGCAGCTCCGCGGGCTCCTACAATGAGCAGTTCTTC. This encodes CASSSAGSYNEQFF.

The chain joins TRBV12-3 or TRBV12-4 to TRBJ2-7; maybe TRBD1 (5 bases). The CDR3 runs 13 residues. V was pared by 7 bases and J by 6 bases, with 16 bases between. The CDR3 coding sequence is TGTGCCAGCAAGCCCAGGGATTCGGGCGAGCAGTACTTC. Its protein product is CASKPRDSGEQYF.

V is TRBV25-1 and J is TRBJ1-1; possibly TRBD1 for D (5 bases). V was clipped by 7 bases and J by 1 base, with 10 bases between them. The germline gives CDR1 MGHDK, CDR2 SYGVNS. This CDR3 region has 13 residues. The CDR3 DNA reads TGTGCCAGCACCCTGGGGCAGAACACTGAAGCTTTCTTT. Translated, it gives CASTLGQNTEAFF.